This T cell receptor (beta chain) came from a study of cytomegalovirus exposure and HLA in healthy donors. CDR1 MDHEN and CDR2 SYDVKM come from the germline V gene. V lost 1 base and J lost 6, with 4 bases in between. The CDR3 runs to 12 residues. Primers: 60 Vbeta forward and 13 Jbeta reverse. The protocol was immunoSEQ multiplex PCR, while the TCRdb copy is restricted to in-frame clones and leaves out a portion. Counted here are under 200,000 clones, around 80% occurring once; the ten biggest clones make up roughly 2%. This clone was seen a few times. The sequenced sample was PBMCs. The receptor comes from a man aged 40-49 years in good health and CMV-seronegative. The chain links TRBV28 to TRBJ1-5; D is unresolved. CDR3 loop: CASSLSGQPQHF. The DNA of the CDR3 is TGTGCCAGCAGTTTATCGGGTCAGCCCCAGCATTTT. The variable domain in full, with the rest retrieved from reference TRBV28 and TRBJ1-5, is DVKVTQSSRYLVKRTGEKVFLECVQDMDHENMFWYRQDPGLGLRLIYFSYDVKMKEKGDIPEGYSVSREKKERFSLILESASTNQTSMYLCASSLSGQPQHFGDGTRLSIL.